The 31 T cell receptor beta chains in this list originate from one sample, sequenced in a study of shared clonotypes between healthy human individuals. Clones were read by immunoSEQ multiplex PCR, and TCRdb kept only the in-frame ones, dropping some. The sample records some 500,000 clones, 90% to 96% being singletons. The sample taken for sequencing was naive CD4+ T cells sorted from blood. Subset noted: CD45RA+ positively selected. Receptors were obtained from a woman in her 30s in good health.

The chain is built from TRBV19 and TRBJ2-5, with unresolved D. The germline V gene encodes CDR1 LNHDA and CDR2 SQIVND (reference sequence). Trimming removed 4 bases at V and 5 bases at J, with 8 bases between. This CDR3 has 12 amino acids. The chain's CDR3 is CASSKNVETQYF. The DNA for the CDR3 is TGTGCCAGTAGTAAAAACGTGGAGACCCAGTACTTC.

The chain links TRBV11-2 to TRBJ2-3; 9 bases match TRBD2. This CDR3 has 13 amino acids. The germline V gene has CDR1 SGHAT and CDR2 FQNNGV. Trimming removed 7 bases from V and 4 bases from J; junction bases left unmatched: 3. The CDR3 coding sequence is TGTGCCAGCAACATAGCGGGAGCAGATACGCAGTATTTT. It encodes CASNIAGADTQYF.

The genes are TRBV29-1 and TRBJ1-5; D uncertain. This CDR3 contains 16 residues. Looked up from germline, CDR1 is SQVTM and CDR2 is ANQGSEA. Trimming pared 4 bases from V and 2 bases from J, leaving 18 bases between. The CDR3 nucleotides read TGCAGCGTTGTAGTCGGACCTGGGTACCGCAATCAGCCCCAGCATTTT. This gives the protein CSVVVGPGYRNQPQHF.

This chain joins TRBV6-6 and TRBJ2-7; D is perhaps TRBD1 (5 bases). The CDR3 loop spans 15 amino acids. Germline V gene sequence: CDR1 MNHNY, CDR2 SVGAGI (reference sequence). The germline V and J ends were trimmed by 0 bases and 2 bases, with 11 bases remaining between them. The CDR3 region is CASSYSQGRAYEQYF. CDR3 nucleotides: TGTGCCAGCAGTTACTCGCAGGGCCGCGCCTACGAGCAGTACTTC.

V usage is TRBV5-1 and J usage is TRBJ1-1, with TRBD1 as a possible D gene (5 bases). This CDR3 region has 16 residues. Germline V gene lookup returns CDR1 SGHRS and CDR2 YFSETQ. The V gene lost 0 bases and the J gene lost 1 base, with 13 bases spanning the gap. CDR3 nucleotides: TGCGCCAGCAGCTTGGTTGGGGGTAGGGGGAACACTGAAGCTTTCTTT. It translates to CASSLVGGRGNTEAFF.

V and J are TRBV14 and TRBJ2-5; D is possibly TRBD1 (5 bases). This CDR3 spans 15 amino acids. Germline CDR1 reads SGHDN; CDR2 reads FVKESK. Trimming stripped 1 base from V and 7 bases from J, with 16 bases between. The CDR3 sequence is CASSQGQLAMGTQYF. The CDR3 nucleotides are TGTGCCAGCAGCCAAGGACAGTTAGCTATGGGGACCCAGTACTTC.

The chain links TRBV28 to TRBJ1-2; maybe TRBD1 (5 bases). Looked up from germline, CDR1 is MDHEN and CDR2 is SYDVKM. V lost 5 bases, J lost 8 bases, and 18 bases lay in between. The CDR3 has 14 amino acids. For the CDR3, the DNA is TGTGCCAGCAGTACACCGGGACCCACCGCGGGCTACACCTTC. Protein sequence: CASSTPGPTAGYTF.

This sequence joins TRBV27 and TRBJ1-2; D possibly corresponds to TRBD1 (6 bases). The CDR3 sequence is 16 residues long. Trimming left V 4 bases short and J 4 bases short, with 19 bases between. Per germline, CDR1 MNHEY and CDR2 SMNVEV (reference sequence). DNA for the CDR3: TGTGCCAGCAGTTCCCGACAGGCGGGACTGTTCTATGGCTACACCTTC. Translating it yields CASSSRQAGLFYGYTF.

In its sample, this clone was seen once. The chain recombines TRBV7-6 with TRBJ2-5; 9 bases fit TRBD2. The CDR3 is 16 amino acids. Looked up from germline, CDR1 is SGHVS and CDR2 is FNYEAQ. The J segment lost 4 bases and the V segment lost 5 bases, leaving 11 bases of the junction unmatched. The CDR3 reads CASSPNSGRGGETQYF. The CDR3 DNA sequence: TGTGCCAGCAGCCCCAATAGCGGGAGAGGGGGAGAGACCCAGTACTTC.

The rearrangement uses TRBV13 and TRBJ1-3; D call uncertain. CDR3 length: 17 amino acids. V was trimmed by 0 bases and J by 7 bases, leaving 19 bases between them. Per germline, CDR1 PRHDT and CDR2 FYEKMQ (reference sequence). The CDR3 protein is CASSLGLVRSNVNTIYF. The CDR3, as DNA: TGTGCCAGCAGCTTAGGCCTTGTTAGGTCTAACGTTAACACCATATATTTT.

CDR3: CASSLGAAGGSGNTIYF. The CDR3 DNA follows: TGTGCCAGCAGTTTAGGGGCCGCGGGAGGCTCTGGAAACACCATATATTTT. The gene calls are TRBV27 and TRBJ1-3; a possible D gene is TRBD1 (5 bases). This CDR3 contains 17 residues. Germline V CDR1 and CDR2: MNHEY, SMNVEV (reference sequence). Trimming removed 2 bases from V and 0 bases from J, with 14 bases in between.

The CDR3 DNA follows: TGTGCCAGCAGCCAAGGGGGGGTTAGCAATCAGCCCCAGCATTTT. This sequence encodes CASSQGGVSNQPQHF. The rearrangement links TRBV5-4 to TRBJ1-5, with a possible D match to TRBD1 (6 bases). The length of the CDR3 is 15 residues. V was trimmed by 4 bases and J by 0 bases, leaving 11 bases between them. From germline, CDR1 is SGHNT and CDR2 YYREEE (reference sequence).

The V and J genes are TRBV6-1 and TRBJ2-7; TRBD1 aligns across 11 bases. The CDR3 consists of 16 residues. V shed 4 bases, J shed 8 bases, and the junction held 13 bases outside the gene matches. Germline CDR1 and CDR2: MNHNS and SASEGT. The CDR3 coding sequence is TGTGCCAGCAGTGCTTCGGGACAGGGGGAGAAATACAAGCAGTACTTC. This sequence encodes CASSASGQGEKYKQYF.

The genes are TRBV28 and TRBJ1-6; no firm D call. The ends were cut back, 4 bases at V and 6 bases at J, with 10 bases in the middle. The CDR3 spans 14 residues. The V gene's germline CDR1 is MDHEN and CDR2 SYDVKM. CDR3 sequence (DNA): TGTGCCAGCAGTTGGCAATCGCCTAATTCACCCCTCCACTTT. Protein sequence: CASSWQSPNSPLHF.

The chain employs TRBV10-3 and TRBJ2-1, with D possibly matching TRBD1 (6 bases). V lost 6 bases and J 7 bases, leaving 16 bases between the germline ends. Germline V gives CDR1 ENHRY, CDR2 SYGVKD. CDR3 length: 14 residues. For the CDR3, the DNA is TGTGCCATCAGAGAGGGGGTGGGCCCAAATGAGCAGTTCTTC. Translation: CAIREGVGPNEQFF.

For the CDR3, the DNA is TGTGCCTGGAGTGTACCGTGGCAGGGAGCGCGGGAGACCCAGTACTTC. Amino acids: CAWSVPWQGARETQYF. This rearrangement joins TRBV30 to TRBJ2-5, with D perhaps assigned TRBD1 or TRBD2 (5 bases each). The CDR3 runs 16 residues. Germline CDR1 is GTSNPN and CDR2 is SVGIG (reference sequence). V lost 0 bases and J 5 bases, leaving 19 bases between the germline ends.

This clone has only one observation. The rearrangement joins TRBV5-1 to TRBJ2-5; D unresolved. The DNA end is more similar to TRBJ2-7, so the J call may be wrong. Per the germline V gene, CDR1 is SGHRS and CDR2 is YFSETQ. The CDR3 extends over 15 amino acids. CDR3 loop: CASSQFSGPVNEQYF. The DNA for the CDR3 is TGCGCCAGCAGCCAATTTTCGGGTCCGGTCAACGAGCAGTACTTC.

J is TRBJ2-3 and V is TRBV28; the match to TRBD2 covers 14 bases. Germline V gene lookup returns CDR1 MDHEN and CDR2 SYDVKM. The CDR3 extends over 20 amino acids. V lost 7 bases, J lost 3 bases, and 18 bases stayed unmatched. The CDR3 bases are TGTGCCAGCACTAACCCAACCGGGACTAGCGGGAGTATTCGTACAGATACGCAGTATTTT. Translating gives CASTNPTGTSGSIRTDTQYF.

The J gene is TRBJ2-5, the V gene TRBV7-9, with D unresolved. In germline, CDR1 is SEHNR, CDR2 FQNEAQ (reference sequence). V was clipped by 3 bases and J by 6 bases, with 8 bases between them. The CDR3 consists of 12 residues. The CDR3: CASSFSKKTQYF. The DNA for the CDR3 is TGTGCCAGCAGCTTCTCGAAAAAGACCCAGTACTTC.

The V call is TRBV6-1, the J call TRBJ2-7; D ambiguous. This CDR3 spans 15 amino acids. V lost 6 bases and J lost 2, with 17 bases in between. Per the germline V gene, CDR1 is MNHNS and CDR2 is SASEGT. The CDR3 sequence is CASSPSRATTYEQYF. The DNA for the CDR3 is TGTGCCAGCAGCCCAAGTAGGGCGACGACCTACGAGCAGTACTTC.

J is TRBJ2-7 and V is TRBV20-1, with 8 positions matching TRBD1. The germline V gene has CDR1 DFQATT and CDR2 SNEGSKA (reference sequence). This CDR3 is built from 10 residues. V was clipped by 6 bases and J by 9 bases; unmatched bases: 4. The CDR3 sequence: CSAPGGPQYF. Written as DNA, the CDR3 is TGCAGTGCCCCAGGGGGCCCGCAGTACTTC.

In its sample, this clone was seen a few times. Other DNA sequences of this sample code for an identical CDR3. V and J are TRBV28 and TRBJ1-1; D call uncertain. Germline loops: CDR1 MDHEN, CDR2 SYDVKM. V was clipped by 6 bases and J by 1 base, with 3 bases between them. The CDR3 runs 11 residues. This CDR3 reads CASRGNTEAFF. The DNA for the CDR3 is TGTGCCAGCAGAGGGAACACTGAAGCTTTCTTT. Based on the CDR3 plus reference TRBV28 and TRBJ1-1, the full variable domain is DVKVTQSSRYLVKRTGEKVFLECVQDMDHENMFWYRQDPGLGLRLIYFSYDVKMKEKGDIPEGYSVSREKKERFSLILESASTNQTSMYLCASRGNTEAFFGQGTRLTVV.

This clone was found once. The genes are TRBV19 and TRBJ1-5; D call uncertain. Trimming removed 6 bases from V and 2 bases from J, with 17 bases in between. The CDR3 has 16 amino acids. The germline V gene has CDR1 LNHDA and CDR2 SQIVND (reference sequence). The CDR3 DNA sequence: TGTGCCAGTAGACCGGGTCCGGGGTCCCGCAATCAGCCCCAGCATTTT. It translates to CASRPGPGSRNQPQHF.

This chain joins TRBV30 and TRBJ2-4; D might be TRBD2 (5 bases). There are 15 residues in the CDR3. Germline assignment: CDR1 GTSNPN and CDR2 SVGIG (reference sequence). Trimming took 3 bases from V and 7 from J, leaving 19 bases between them. In DNA form, the CDR3 reads TGTGCCTGGAGCCCCCCGGGTGGGAGAAGTAACATTCAGTACTTC. Its translation is CAWSPPGGRSNIQYF.

The chain links TRBV5-5 to TRBJ2-7, with 9 bases aligning to TRBD1. Germline lookup yields CDR1 SGHKS and CDR2 YYEKEE (reference sequence). This CDR3 region has 14 residues. The V segment lost 5 bases and the J segment 7 bases; nucleotides outside the gene matches: 10. CDR3 sequence: CASRPGTGFGEQYF. For the CDR3, the DNA is TGTGCCAGCAGGCCCGGGACAGGGTTTGGGGAGCAGTACTTC.

This sequence joins TRBV5-1 and TRBJ2-3; no clear D. Germline V gene data show CDR1 as SGHRS and CDR2 as YFSETQ. CDR3 length: 16 amino acids. Trimming pared 0 bases from V and 0 bases from J, leaving 11 bases between. The CDR3 coding sequence is TGCGCCAGCAGCTTGGTGGCATCGGACAGCACAGATACGCAGTATTTT. Translation: CASSLVASDSTDTQYF.

The V gene is TRBV28, the J gene TRBJ1-2, with 10 positions matching TRBD1. The germline V gene encodes CDR1 MDHEN and CDR2 SYDVKM. Unmatched junction bases numbered 3, after V lost 6 bases and J lost 5 bases. The CDR3 extends over 13 amino acids. CDR3 protein: CASRTGGEYGYTF. The CDR3 DNA follows: TGTGCCAGCAGGACAGGGGGCGAGTATGGCTACACCTTC.

This CDR3 is CASRPQGTPYEQYF. CDR3 bases: TGTGCCAGCAGACCCCAGGGTACCCCCTACGAGCAGTACTTC. This chain uses TRBV2 with TRBJ2-7; perhaps TRBD1 as D (5 bases). Germline CDR1 reads SNHLY; CDR2 reads FYNNEI. Trimming removed 6 bases at V and 2 bases at J, with 14 bases between. There are 14 residues in the CDR3.

The chain has TRBV7-3 and TRBJ2-2; D is perhaps TRBD1 (6 bases). CDR1 SGHTA and CDR2 FQGTGA come from the germline V gene. V was pared by 4 bases and J by 1 base, with 7 bases between. The CDR3 extends over 14 amino acids. The DNA for the CDR3 is TGTGCCAGCAGCTCGGGACAGAACACCGGGGAGCTGTTTTTT. Translated, it gives CASSSGQNTGELFF.

The chain couples TRBV19 to TRBJ2-6; maybe TRBD2 (6 bases). CDR3 length equals 15 residues. Germline V gene lookup returns CDR1 LNHDA and CDR2 SQIVND (reference sequence). The V and J ends lost 5 bases and 12 bases respectively, with 20 bases between them. DNA for the CDR3: TGTGCCAGTAGTCCGGGACTTTTACTTCACTCCGTCCTGACTTTC. Protein sequence: CASSPGLLLHSVLTF.

This rearrangement joins TRBV28 to TRBJ2-3, with a tentative D call TRBD2 (5 bases). Germline-derived CDR1 and CDR2 are MDHEN and SYDVKM. V shed 5 bases and J shed 10 bases, with 10 bases lying between them. The CDR3 runs 11 residues. This CDR3 reads CASSGRLPQYF. The CDR3, as DNA: TGTGCCAGCAGTGGGCGACTACCGCAGTATTTT. The variable domain in full, completed from reference TRBV28 and TRBJ2-3, reads DVKVTQSSRYLVKRTGEKVFLECVQDMDHENMFWYRQDPGLGLRLIYFSYDVKMKEKGDIPEGYSVSREKKERFSLILESASTNQTSMYLCASSGRLPQYFGPGTRLTVL.